These T cell receptor beta chains were read from a single sample in a study of T cell responses to AZD1222 COVID-19 vaccine. The protocol was immunoSEQ multiplex PCR, while the TCRdb copy is restricted to in-frame clones and leaves out a portion. The sample has tens of thousands of clones, 80% to 90% seen once; the top ten hold about a tenth. The sample consisted of peripheral blood, taken on day 0 of AZD1222 vaccination. These receptors originate from an adult in good health. Both conserved end residues are part of each CDR3. The D gene is left open where the match is weak. Size is omitted from some rows. Given values are once, few, many or a class for expanded clones.

TRBJ2-3 | - | TRBV19 | TRBD2 | CASSTVGGGTDTQYF | TGTGCCAGTAGTACCGTGGGGGGGGGCACAGATACGCAGTATTTT
TRBJ2-7 | - | TRBV30 | - | CAWSVGDSASYEQYF | TGTGCCTGGAGTGTAGGGGACTCGGCCTCCTACGAGCAGTACTTC
TRBJ1-5 | - | TRBV28 | - | CASSTQAPGQPQHF | TGTGCCAGCAGTACCCAGGCCCCAGGGCAGCCCCAGCATTTT
TRBJ1-2 | - | TRBV5-1 | - | CASSLVLGGSTYGYTF | TGCGCCAGCAGCTTGGTTCTCGGGGGCAGTACTTATGGCTACACCTTC
TRBJ2-3 | - | TRBV3-1/TRBV3-2 | TRBD2 | CASSQRLLGLAGGWANTQYF | TGTGCCAGCAGCCAGCGTTTACTGGGACTAGCGGGGGGGTGGGCGAATACGCAGTATTTT
TRBJ2-3 | - | TRBV9 | - | CASSVVEGGGTDTQYF | TGTGCCAGCAGCGTAGTGGAGGGAGGTGGCACAGATACGCAGTATTTT
TRBJ2-5 | - | TRBV5-1 | - | CASSPGTIETQYF | TGCGCCAGCAGCCCCGGGACGATAGAGACCCAGTACTTC
TRBJ1-5 | - | TRBV12-3/TRBV12-4 | - | CASSLGSNQPQHF | TGTGCCAGCAGTTTGGGGAGCAATCAGCCCCAGCATTTT
TRBJ1-3 | - | TRBV25-1 | - | CASSDLPAGNTIYF | TGTGCCAGCAGTGATCTCCCGGCTGGAAACACCATATATTTT
TRBJ2-2 | - | TRBV6-6 | - | CASSLTGGGGELFF | TGTGCCAGCAGTCTTACTGGGGGCGGCGGGGAGCTGTTTTTT
TRBJ1-5 | - | TRBV18 | - | CASSPGDRSGPQHF | TGTGCCAGCTCACCAGGCGACAGGTCAGGGCCCCAGCATTTT
TRBJ2-7 | - | TRBV19 | TRBD2 | CASSIGSGAGGPTYEQYF | TGTGCCAGTAGTATAGGTAGTGGGGCGGGGGGTCCAACCTACGAGCAGTACTTC
TRBJ1-1 | - | TRBV11-3 | - | CASSLGLQGNTEAFF | TGTGCCAGCAGCTTAGGTTTACAGGGGAACACTGAAGCTTTCTTT
TRBJ2-7 | - | TRBV18 | - | CASSPRGGPAYEQYF | TGTGCCAGCTCACCACGGGGGGGGCCTGCCTACGAGCAGTACTTC
TRBJ1-4 | - | TRBV7-9 | - | CASSQWVEDEKLFF | TGTGCCAGCTCGCAATGGGTAGAGGATGAAAAACTGTTTTTT
TRBJ2-1 | - | TRBV3-1/TRBV3-2 | - | CASSQEPFSYNEQFF | TGTGCCAGCAGCCAAGAACCATTCTCCTACAATGAGCAGTTCTTC
TRBJ2-3 | - | TRBV11-2 | TRBD1 | CASSLDLRTGDTQYF | TGTGCCAGCAGCTTAGATCTCAGGACAGGGGATACGCAGTATTTT
TRBJ1-2 | once | TRBV4-1 | - | CASSLDWGYGYTF | TGCGCCAGCAGCCTCGACTGGGGCTACGGCTACACCTTC
TRBJ1-2 | - | TRBV4-2 | - | CASSQVVESGYTF | TGTGCCAGCAGCCAAGTTGTGGAATCTGGCTACACCTTC
TRBJ1-2 | - | TRBV27 | TRBD1 | CASRGNRGRVGGYTF | TGTGCCAGCAGGGGGAACAGGGGCAGAGTGGGTGGCTACACCTTC
TRBJ2-7 | - | TRBV5-4 | TRBD1 | CASSLYGTAYEQYF | TGTGCCAGCAGCTTGTATGGGACAGCCTACGAGCAGTACTTC
TRBJ1-3 | - | TRBV6-5 | - | CASSYSPESNTIYF | TGTGCCAGCAGTTACTCTCCAGAAAGCAACACCATATATTTT
TRBJ2-6 | - | TRBV6-4 | - | CASRAQPSGANVLTF | TGTGCCAGCCGAGCACAGCCCTCTGGGGCCAACGTCCTGACTTTC
TRBJ1-5 | - | TRBV7-6 | - | CASSLGVGPQPQHF | TGTGCCAGCAGCTTAGGGGTGGGTCCTCAGCCCCAGCATTTT
TRBJ1-1 | - | TRBV6-5 | - | CASQSWGGGTEAFF | TGTGCCAGCCAATCTTGGGGGGGCGGCACTGAAGCTTTCTTT
TRBJ1-1 | - | TRBV19 | - | CASSIVMVGGEAFF | TGTGCCAGTAGTATAGTGATGGTGGGGGGAGAAGCTTTCTTT
TRBJ1-5 | - | TRBV28 | - | CASSQSPSNQPQHF | TGTGCCAGCAGTCAATCCCCTAGCAATCAGCCCCAGCATTTT
TRBJ2-7 | - | TRBV29-1 | - | CSVGQPGGEQYF | TGCAGCGTGGGCCAACCTGGAGGCGAGCAGTACTTC
TRBJ2-3 | - | TRBV5-1 | - | CASSPRQISTDTQYF | TGCGCCAGCAGCCCCAGACAGATTAGCACAGATACGCAGTATTTT
TRBJ2-5 | - | TRBV25-1 | - | CASSEDPHTLQETQYF | TGTGCCAGCAGTGAAGACCCCCACACCCTTCAAGAGACCCAGTACTTC
TRBJ1-1 | - | TRBV4-1 | - | CASSQVPGIEAFF | TGCGCCAGCAGCCAAGTACCAGGTATTGAAGCTTTCTTT
TRBJ2-1 | - | TRBV5-1 | TRBD2 | CASSRGTSGSKLLNEQFF | TGCGCCAGCAGCCGCGGGACTAGCGGGAGTAAATTGTTGAATGAGCAGTTCTTC
TRBJ2-1 | - | TRBV6-5 | TRBD1 | CASITYGTDLDEQFF | TGTGCCAGCATCACATACGGGACAGATCTCGATGAGCAGTTCTTC
TRBJ2-1 | - | TRBV18 | - | CASSPTGVYNEQFF | TGTGCCAGCTCACCGACGGGGGTATACAATGAGCAGTTCTTC
TRBJ2-1 | - | TRBV5-1 | TRBD2 | CASRAGGATGEQFF | TGCGCCAGCAGGGCCGGGGGGGCGACCGGTGAGCAGTTCTTC
TRBJ2-1 | - | TRBV27 | - | CASSSPRTQLNEQFF | TGTGCCAGCAGTTCACCCCGGACCCAACTCAATGAGCAGTTCTTC
TRBJ2-2 | - | TRBV27 | TRBD1 | CASSIQGARTGELFF | TGTGCCAGCTCTATCCAGGGGGCTAGGACCGGGGAGCTGTTTTTT
TRBJ2-2 | - | TRBV4-2 | TRBD1 | CASSRDGTAGELFF | TGTGCCAGCAGCCGAGACGGGACAGCGGGGGAGCTGTTTTTT
TRBJ2-7 | - | TRBV6-5 | - | CASSYDIPWGSYEQYF | TGTGCCAGCAGTTACGACATCCCCTGGGGGTCCTACGAGCAGTACTTC
TRBJ2-6 | - | TRBV4-1 | - | CASSLVWAGANVLTF | TGCGCCAGCAGCCTAGTCTGGGCTGGGGCCAACGTCCTGACTTTC
TRBJ2-7 | - | TRBV21-1 | - | CARFTSGGSSYEQYF | TGTGCCCGCTTCACTAGCGGGGGTAGCTCCTACGAGCAGTACTTC
TRBJ1-5 | - | TRBV30 | TRBD1 | CAWSLSPGQGGMYSNQPQHF | TGTGCCTGGAGTCTTTCCCCCGGACAGGGGGGGATGTATAGCAATCAGCCCCAGCATTTT
TRBJ2-5 | - | TRBV5-1 | TRBD2 | CASSLAGGWGRQETQYF | TGCGCCAGCAGCTTGGCGGGGGGTTGGGGCCGACAAGAGACCCAGTACTTC
TRBJ1-2 | - | TRBV27 | - | CASKREGDYGYTF | TGTGCCAGCAAGAGGGAGGGGGACTATGGCTACACCTTC
TRBJ1-1 | few | TRBV27 | - | CASSQNRRHTEAFF | TGTGCCAGCAGCCAAAACAGGCGCCACACTGAAGCTTTCTTT
TRBJ2-2 | - | TRBV10-2 | - | CASSLGPYNTGELFF | TGCGCCAGCAGTCTGGGCCCATACAACACCGGGGAGCTGTTTTTT